This T cell receptor (beta chain) was documented in a study of shared clonotypes between healthy human individuals. Study observations and caveats: Naive subsets typically showed greater estimated richness than memory subsets.

Comments on this clone: Its antigen remains unidentified.

CD8 cells regarded as naive lacked CD45RO, were positively chosen for CCR7, and omitted terminally differentiated effector memory CD45RA+ cells. J was trimmed by 4 bases and V by 7 bases; bases with no gene match: 11. Germline values: CDR1 MNHEY, CDR2 SMNVEV (reference sequence). The CDR3 spans 16 residues. Generated by immunoSEQ multiplex PCR, the TCRdb table keeps only in-frame clones and is missing some. The sample includes more than 2 million clones, around 93% of them seen just once. The TCR originated in a man younger than 30 in good health. Some clones in this sample may be carry-over from other donors' samples. This sequence joins TRBV27 and TRBJ2-3, with 10 bases lining up with TRBD2. What was sequenced was naive CD8+ T cells from PBMCs. The CDR3 coding sequence is TGTGCCAGCACCCTCCGGGCTAGCGGGAGCCCAGATACGCAGTATTTT. Translated, it gives CASTLRASGSPDTQYF.